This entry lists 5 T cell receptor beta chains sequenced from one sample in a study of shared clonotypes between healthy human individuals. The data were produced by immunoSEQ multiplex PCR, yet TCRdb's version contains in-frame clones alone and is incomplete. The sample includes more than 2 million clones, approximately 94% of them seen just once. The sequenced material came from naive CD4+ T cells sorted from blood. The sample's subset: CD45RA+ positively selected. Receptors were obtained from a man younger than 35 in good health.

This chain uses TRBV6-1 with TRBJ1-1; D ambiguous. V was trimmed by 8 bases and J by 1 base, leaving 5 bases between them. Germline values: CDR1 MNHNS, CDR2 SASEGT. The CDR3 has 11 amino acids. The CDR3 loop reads CASLKNTEAFF. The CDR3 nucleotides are TGTGCCAGCCTCAAGAACACTGAAGCTTTCTTT.

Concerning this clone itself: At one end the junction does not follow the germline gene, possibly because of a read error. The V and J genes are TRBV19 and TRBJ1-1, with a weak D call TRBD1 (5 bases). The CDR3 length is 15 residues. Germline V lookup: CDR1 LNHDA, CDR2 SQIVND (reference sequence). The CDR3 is CASSIDHGGNAEAFF. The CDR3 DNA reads TGTGCCAGTAGTATAGATCACGGGGGGAACGCTGAAGCTTTCTTT. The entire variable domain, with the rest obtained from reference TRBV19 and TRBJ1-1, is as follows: DGGITQSPKYLFRKEGQNVTLSCEQNLNHDAMYWYRQDPGQGLRLIYYSQIVNDFQKGDIAEGYSVSREKKESFPLTVTSAQKNPTAFYLCASSIDHGGNAEAFFGQGTRLTVV.

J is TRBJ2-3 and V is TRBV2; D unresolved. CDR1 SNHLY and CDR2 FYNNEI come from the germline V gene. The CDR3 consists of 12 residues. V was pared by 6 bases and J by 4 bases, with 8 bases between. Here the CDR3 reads CASSQEADTQYF. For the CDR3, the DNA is TGTGCCAGCAGCCAGGAAGCAGATACGCAGTATTTT.

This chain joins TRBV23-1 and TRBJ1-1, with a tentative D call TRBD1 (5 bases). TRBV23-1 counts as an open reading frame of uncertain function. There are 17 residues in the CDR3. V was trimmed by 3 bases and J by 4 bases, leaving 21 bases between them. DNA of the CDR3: TGCGCCAGCAGTCATAATTACGGGCGCAAGGGGCCCACTGAAGCTTTCTTT. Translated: CASSHNYGRKGPTEAFF.

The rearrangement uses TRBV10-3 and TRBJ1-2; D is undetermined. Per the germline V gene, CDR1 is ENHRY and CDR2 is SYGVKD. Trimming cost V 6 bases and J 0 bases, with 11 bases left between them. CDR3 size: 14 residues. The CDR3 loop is CAIREDGTNYGYTF. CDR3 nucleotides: TGTGCCATCAGAGAGGACGGTACTAACTATGGCTACACCTTC.